This T cell receptor (beta chain) comes out of a study of OX40 agonist ivuxolimab in advanced cancers. The data were produced by immunoSEQ multiplex PCR, yet TCRdb's version contains in-frame clones alone and is incomplete. The profile shows nearly 70,000 clones, over 65% of them singletons. About this clone itself: Antigen: not known.

Study-wide results and caveats: Expanded peripheral T cell antigen specificity was not determined. Dosing at 0.1 to 3.0 mg/kg was accompanied by clonal expansion of CD4+ and CD8+ blood T cells by week 6.

The CDR3 loop spans 14 amino acids. The V end was cut by 4 bases, the J end by 4 bases, with 13 bases between. Looked up from germline, CDR1 is SGHTA and CDR2 is FQGNSA. The rearrangement joins TRBV7-2 to TRBJ2-5, with D perhaps matching TRBD1 or TRBD2 (5 bases each). The origin of this receptor is an adult with an advanced solid tumor such as melanoma, head and neck, liver or kidney cancer. Sequenced material: CD4+ or CD8+ T cells sorted from blood, taken in a trial of the OX40 agonist ivuxolimab. As DNA, the CDR3 is TGTGCCAGCAGCTCACAGGTTGGGGGAGAGACCCAGTACTTC. Amino acid sequence: CASSSQVGGETQYF.